Following are 6 T cell receptor beta chains from one sample sequenced in a study of shared clonotypes between healthy human individuals. Measured with immunoSEQ multiplex PCR; TCRdb has only the in-frame clones, and not every one. This table has about 1.5 million clones, around 97% appearing once. Sequenced input: naive CD4+ T cells sorted from blood. Subset of the sample: CD45RA+ positively selected. All receptors derive from a young man in good health.

This chain joins TRBV10-3 and TRBJ2-7, with 8 bases that match TRBD1. The CDR3 covers 13 residues. Germline CDR1 reads ENHRY; CDR2 reads SYGVKD. CDR3 sequence (DNA): TGTGTCTACGCCGGGACAGGCTCCTACGAGCAGTACTTC. The encoded protein is CVYAGTGSYEQYF.

V gene TRBV11-3 combines with J gene TRBJ2-1; D is uncertain. This CDR3 has 15 residues. V was clipped by 1 base and J by 4 bases, with 11 bases between them. Germline V lookup: CDR1 SGHNT, CDR2 YENEEA. CDR3 region: CASSLAGPLYNEQFF. CDR3 in DNA: TGTGCCAGCAGCTTAGCGGGCCCCTTATACAATGAGCAGTTCTTC. Using reference TRBV11-3 and TRBJ2-1 for the parts outside the CDR3, the full variable domain is EAGVVQSPRYKIIEKKQPVAFWCNPISGHNTLYWYLQNLGQGPELLIRYENEEAVDDSQLPKDRFSAERLKGVDSTLKIQPAELGDSAVYLCASSLAGPLYNEQFFGPGTRLTVL.

The chain carries TRBV11-1 and TRBJ1-4, with D maybe TRBD1 (5 bases). This CDR3 region has 14 residues. Trimming took off 4 bases at V and 8 bases at J, with 14 bases between the two ends. Germline CDR1 is SGHAT and CDR2 is FQDESV (reference sequence). CDR3 protein: CASSSRDHGEKLFF. The CDR3 DNA sequence: TGTGCCAGCAGCTCCAGGGACCACGGCGAAAAACTGTTTTTT.

J is TRBJ2-5 and V is TRBV7-9; TRBD2 agrees at 9 bases. The closer fit of TRBJ2-7 to the DNA end suggests the J call may be wrong. Germline loops: CDR1 SEHNR, CDR2 FQNEAQ (reference sequence). The length of the CDR3 is 15 residues. CDR3 sequence (DNA): TGTGCCAGCAGCTTCCGACTAGCGGAATCCTACGAGCAGTACTTC. It encodes CASSFRLAESYEQYF.

The chain combines TRBV6-5 with TRBJ2-7, with 9 bases lining up with TRBD2. The CDR3 has 15 amino acids. CDR1 is MNHEY, CDR2 SVGAGI, per germline. With 8 bases clipped from V and 3 bases from J, the junction kept 11 bases outside the gene matches. CDR3 in DNA: TGTGCCAGCGCCCCCCTAGCGGGAAATTTCTACGAGCAGTACTTC. The encoded protein is CASAPLAGNFYEQYF.

The chain combines TRBV28 with TRBJ2-5; TRBD2 might be the D (6 bases). The CDR3 is 16 residues long. Germline lookup yields CDR1 MDHEN and CDR2 SYDVKM. V was cut by 3 bases and J by 2 bases, with 16 bases left in between. The CDR3 protein is CASSFLAAAIQETQYF. The CDR3 nucleotides read TGTGCCAGCAGTTTCTTAGCGGCGGCAATTCAAGAGACCCAGTACTTC.